The 10 T cell receptor beta chains presented below share a single source sample, sequenced in a study of beta chain features in type 1 diabetes. The isolated RNA, all of it, was reverse transcribed, so expressed TCRB transcripts were what got sequenced. Profiling relied on immunoSEQ multiplex PCR, and the TCRdb table lists in-frame clones only, not all of them. The data show around 430,000 clones, roughly 31% seen once. Sequencing was performed on naive CD4+ T cells from blood. These receptors were obtained from a man between 18 and 35 years old in good health.

This clone showed up just once. The CDR3, as DNA: TGTGCCAGCAGTGATCTAGCGGCTCTCAGCACAGATACGCAGTATTTT. Encoded protein: CASSDLAALSTDTQYF. V usage is TRBV2 and J usage is TRBJ2-3; TRBD2 agrees at 7 bases. CDR3 length equals 16 residues. With 3 bases clipped from V and 0 bases from J, the junction kept 6 bases outside the gene matches. Germline CDR1 is SNHLY and CDR2 is FYNNEI.

This clone turned up a few times. In nucleotides, the CDR3 is TGTGCCACCAGCAGAGATACGGCAGATACGCAGTATTTT. Translation: CATSRDTADTQYF. The chain joins TRBV15 to TRBJ2-3, with D hard to call. There are 13 residues in the CDR3. Germline V CDR1 and CDR2: LNHNV, YYDKDF (reference sequence). Trimming took off 0 bases at V and 4 bases at J, with 5 bases between the two ends.

The chain links TRBV5-1 to TRBJ2-5; 14 bases agree with TRBD2. CDR3 size: 16 residues. From germline, CDR1 is SGHRS and CDR2 YFSETQ. V trimming: 3 bases; J trimming: 5 bases; junction bases outside the gene matches: 6. CDR3 DNA sequence: TGCGCCAGCAGCTCTCCGGGACTAGCGGGAGTGGAGACCCAGTACTTC. Its protein product is CASSSPGLAGVETQYF.

This clone was observed a few times. J is TRBJ2-5 and V is TRBV30; the D gene is possibly TRBD1 (6 bases). Deletions cut 0 bases from V and 2 bases from J, with 13 bases between. CDR1 is GTSNPN, CDR2 SVGIG, per germline (reference sequence). The CDR3 consists of 15 residues. The chain's CDR3 is CAWSVGQSQQETQYF. CDR3 nucleotide sequence: TGTGCCTGGAGTGTCGGACAGTCCCAGCAAGAGACCCAGTACTTC. The whole variable domain, filled in from reference TRBV30 and TRBJ2-5, reads SQTIHQWPATLVQPVGSPLSLECTVEGTSNPNLYWYRQAAGRGLQLLFYSVGIGQISSEVPQNLSASRPQDRQFILSSKKLLLSDSGFYLCAWSVGQSQQETQYFGPGTRLLVL.

This rearrangement joins TRBV15 to TRBJ2-5; 8 bases line up with TRBD1. CDR1 is LNHNV and CDR2 is YYDKDF in the germline V gene (reference sequence). The V and J ends lost 3 bases and 4 bases, in that order; junction bases with no gene match: 7. This CDR3 contains 15 residues. The CDR3, as DNA: TGTGCCACCAGCAGGCAATCCGGGACAGGAGAGACCCAGTACTTC. It specifies CATSRQSGTGETQYF.

This chain links TRBV5-1 with TRBJ1-2; 9 positions agree with TRBD1. The CDR3 has 15 amino acids. CDR1 is SGHRS and CDR2 is YFSETQ in the germline V gene. Losses at the gene ends were 4 bases for V and 2 bases for J; bases not matched to a gene: 6. CDR3 sequence: CASSAGTGINYGYTF. The CDR3 DNA follows: TGCGCCAGCAGCGCCGGGACAGGGATCAACTATGGCTACACCTTC.

The chain couples TRBV7-8 to TRBJ2-7; 7 bases match TRBD1. The CDR3 is 15 residues long. The germline CDR1 and CDR2 sequences are SGHVS and FQNEAQ. Trimming took 1 base from V and 0 from J; bases not matched to a gene: 3. The CDR3 DNA reads TGTGCCAGCAGCTTAGGCAGGGGGAGCTCCTACGAGCAGTACTTC. Translating gives CASSLGRGSSYEQYF.

CDR3 DNA sequence: TGCGCCAGCAGCGTATTACTAGCGGGAGGGCCAGATACGCAGTATTTT. Amino acid sequence: CASSVLLAGGPDTQYF. The gene calls are TRBV5-1 and TRBJ2-3; 13 nucleotides align to TRBD2. The V segment lost 4 bases and the J segment 4 bases; nucleotides outside the gene matches: 6. The V gene's germline CDR1 is SGHRS and CDR2 YFSETQ. The CDR3 is 16 amino acids.

The chain links TRBV7-9 to TRBJ2-5; no clear D. This CDR3 region has 14 residues. V was cut by 2 bases and J by 2 bases, with 9 bases left in between. Germline-derived CDR1 and CDR2 are SEHNR and FQNEAQ (reference sequence). The CDR3 here is CASSLRALQETQYF. The CDR3 DNA reads as TGTGCCAGCAGCTTACGGGCCTTACAAGAGACCCAGTACTTC.

The gene calls are TRBV7-2 and TRBJ2-1; TRBD1 matches at 7 bases. With V trimmed by 8 bases and J by 5 bases, 12 bases remained unmatched. CDR1 SGHTA and CDR2 FQGNSA come from the germline V gene. The CDR3 covers 15 residues. The CDR3 loop reads CASSKYRGMDNEQFF. The DNA for the CDR3 is TGTGCCAGCTCCAAATACAGGGGAATGGACAATGAGCAGTTCTTC.